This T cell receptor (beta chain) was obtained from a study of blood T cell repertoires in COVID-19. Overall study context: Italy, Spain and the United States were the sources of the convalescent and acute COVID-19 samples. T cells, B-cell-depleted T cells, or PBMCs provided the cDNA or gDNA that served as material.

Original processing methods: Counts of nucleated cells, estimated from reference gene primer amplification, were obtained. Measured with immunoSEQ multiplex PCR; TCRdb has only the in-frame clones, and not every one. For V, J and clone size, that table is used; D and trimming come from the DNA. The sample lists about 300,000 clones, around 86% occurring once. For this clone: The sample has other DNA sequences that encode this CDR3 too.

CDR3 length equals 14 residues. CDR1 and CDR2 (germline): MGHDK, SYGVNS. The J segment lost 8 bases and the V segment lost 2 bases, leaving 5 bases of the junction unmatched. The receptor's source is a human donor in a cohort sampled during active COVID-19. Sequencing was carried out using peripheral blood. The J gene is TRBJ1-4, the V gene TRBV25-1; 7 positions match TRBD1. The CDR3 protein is CASSETGAGEKLFF. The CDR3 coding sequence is TGTGCCAGCAGTGAAACAGGGGCAGGGGAAAAACTGTTTTTT.